The 10 T cell receptor beta chains below come from one sample, sequenced in a study of regulatory T cells in long-lasting Graves disease. According to the study, TCR beta libraries were built with iRepertoire HTBI primers and CDR3-region Arm-PCR. From the multiplex PCR reads, TCRdb called clonotypes with MiXCR, one entry per CDR3 protein. The sample holds approximately 210,000 distinct CDR3 sequences, around 19% seen once. Time point described: newly diagnosed GD, antithyroid drugs for less than 3 months. The TCR library was made from RNA extracted from PBMCs. The sequenced sample was peripheral blood mononuclear cells (PBMCs), obtained at new diagnosis, from a patient treated with antithyroid drugs. The receptor set was obtained from a female donor with Graves disease.

With respect to this clonotype: The likely explanation is a read error, given a far larger clone one base away. The chain joins TRBV7-2 to TRBJ1-6, with D unresolved. Germline CDR1 is SGHTA and CDR2 is FQGNSA. The V end lost 7 bases, the J end lost 3 bases, and 4 bases lay between the germline ends. The CDR3 is 12 amino acids. The CDR3 loop is CASTGYNSPLHF. CDR3 bases: TGTGCCAGCACCGGCTATAATTCACCCCTCCACTTT.

The chain employs TRBV5-4 and TRBJ2-2; D is unresolved. V was cut by 0 bases and J by 1 base, with 7 bases left in between. This CDR3 region has 15 residues. Looked up from germline, CDR1 is SGHNT and CDR2 is YYREEE (reference sequence). The CDR3 DNA reads as TGTGCCAGCAGCTTGGCCCTTCAGAACACCGGGGAGCTGTTTTTT. Its protein is CASSLALQNTGELFF. The full variable domain, rest sourced from reference TRBV5-4 and TRBJ2-2, is ETGVTQSPTHLIKTRGQQVTLRCSSQSGHNTVSWYQQALGQGPQFIFQYYREEENGRGNFPPRFSGLQFPNYSSELNVNALELDDSALYLCASSLALQNTGELFFGEGSRLTVL.

This clonotype has ten or more counts. The gene calls are TRBV11-2 and TRBJ2-5; D might be TRBD2 (6 bases). Germline lookup yields CDR1 SGHAT and CDR2 FQNNGV. The CDR3 loop spans 14 amino acids. V lost 7 bases, J lost 7 bases, and 19 bases lay in between. The CDR3, as DNA: TGTGCCAGCACCCCTCTCGGGGGTCGCGGGACCCAGTACTTC. Translation gives CASTPLGGRGTQYF.

This clonotype was counted many times. V and J are TRBV3-1 and TRBJ2-7; the match to TRBD2 covers 7 bases. Trimming cost V 2 bases and J 4 bases; bases outside gene matches: 14. The CDR3 totals 17 residues. Germline CDR1 reads LGHDT; CDR2 reads YNNKEL (reference sequence). DNA for the CDR3: TGTGCCAGCAGCCAAACACCGTCTAGCGGAGGTGGGTACGAGCAGTACTTC. This sequence encodes CASSQTPSSGGGYEQYF.

In its sample, this clonotype was seen many times. V usage is TRBV7-2 and J usage is TRBJ2-1; D remains ambiguous. Trimming took 2 bases from V and 0 from J, leaving 8 bases between them. Germline CDR1 SGHTA, CDR2 FQGNSA. This CDR3 has 15 amino acids. The CDR3 DNA reads as TGTGCCAGCAGCTTATCAAAGGGCTCCTACAATGAGCAGTTCTTC. The encoded protein is CASSLSKGSYNEQFF.

In its sample, this clonotype was seen many times. The genes are TRBV24-1 and TRBJ2-1, with no clear D. CDR3 length: 13 residues. Per germline, CDR1 KGHDR and CDR2 SFDVKD. With 9 bases removed from V and 6 bases from J, the gap between germline ends came to 14 bases. The chain's CDR3 is CATGHAPLNEQFF. The CDR3 DNA follows: TGTGCCACCGGGCATGCCCCACTCAATGAGCAGTTCTTC.

V gene TRBV10-3 combines with J gene TRBJ2-3, with D perhaps TRBD1 (6 bases). The CDR3 has 14 residues. The ends were cut back, 11 bases at V and 2 bases at J, with 17 bases in the middle. Germline lookup yields CDR1 ENHRY and CDR2 SYGVKD. Written as DNA, the CDR3 is TGTGCCTGCAGACAGGACTTAAACACAGATACGCAGTATTTT. This encodes CACRQDLNTDTQYF.

Concerning this clonotype itself: An end of the junction does not agree with germline; a read error may underlie this. This chain uses TRBV2 with TRBJ2-1; weak D call: TRBD2 (6 bases). CDR3 size: 15 residues. Germline V gene data show CDR1 as SNHLY and CDR2 as FYNNEI. The CDR3 DNA reads as TGTGCCAGCAGAGAAGCGGGTCGGGGTTACAATGAGCAGTTCTTC. This encodes CASREAGRGYNEQFF. The full variable domain, completed using reference TRBV2 and TRBJ2-1, is EPEVTQTPSHQVTQMGQEVILRCVPISNHLYFYWYRQILGQKVEFLVSFYNNEISEKSEIFDDQFSVERPDGSNFTLKIRSTKLEDSAMYFCASREAGRGYNEQFFGPGTRLTVL.

The sample holds many counts of this clonotype. The rearrangement uses TRBV19 and TRBJ1-2; D is undetermined. Trimming shortened V by 5 bases and J by 3 bases, and 13 bases separated the two germline ends. The germline gives CDR1 LNHDA, CDR2 SQIVND (reference sequence). This CDR3 comprises 14 residues. Here the CDR3 DNA reads TGTGCCAGTAGTCCTGCTCGGAGGCACTATGGCTACACCTTC. Translated, it gives CASSPARRHYGYTF. The variable domain in full, completed from reference TRBV19 and TRBJ1-2, reads DGGITQSPKYLFRKEGQNVTLSCEQNLNHDAMYWYRQDPGQGLRLIYYSQIVNDFQKGDIAEGYSVSREKKESFPLTVTSAQKNPTAFYLCASSPARRHYGYTFGSGTRLTVV.

This clonotype occurred many times. The chain recombines TRBV24-1 with TRBJ2-3; 9 bases are shared with TRBD2. V dropped 3 bases and J dropped 2; count of bases not matched to a gene: 5. CDR3 size: 16 residues. Per germline, CDR1 KGHDR and CDR2 SFDVKD. The CDR3 DNA is TGTGCCACCAGTGATACGACTAGCGGAATCACAGATACGCAGTATTTT. Translating gives CATSDTTSGITDTQYF.